Presented here are 19 T cell receptor beta chains from one specimen sequenced in a study of metastatic and nonmetastatic thyroid tumors. The entire patient cohort was treatment-naive prior to thyroid surgery. TCRdb re-called the PCR reads with MiXCR. The table records 35,000 to 55,000 clones, approximately 24% of them present only once. What was sequenced was blood. These receptors all stem from a male donor with papillary thyroid cancer or a benign thyroid nodule (not recorded which). Some clones in this sample may be carry-over from other donors' samples.

This clone appeared once. The rearrangement uses TRBV5-1 and TRBJ2-7; tentative D call: TRBD2 (6 bases). In germline, CDR1 is SGHRS, CDR2 YFSETQ. The V end lost 5 bases, the J end lost 6 bases, and 15 bases lay between the germline ends. The CDR3 is made up of 13 amino acids. CDR3 sequence (DNA): TGCGCCAGCAGGGCTCAGGAGGGTGGCGAGCAGTACTTC. It codes for CASRAQEGGEQYF.

This clone appeared many times. V gene TRBV7-7 combines with J gene TRBJ2-5, with a weak D call TRBD2 (6 bases). V lost 5 bases, J lost 2 bases, and 15 bases lay in between. Germline-derived CDR1 and CDR2 are SSHAT and FNYEAQ (reference sequence). The CDR3 sequence is 15 residues long. CDR3 nucleotides: TGTGCCAGCAGCCCCTCCTGGGACTTACAAGAGACCCAGTACTTC. Translating it yields CASSPSWDLQETQYF.

This clone was recorded many times. The genes are TRBV7-9 and TRBJ1-4; D not certain. This CDR3 has 17 amino acids. Germline V CDR1 and CDR2: SEHNR, FQNEAQ (reference sequence). V was shortened by 5 bases and J by 4 bases, with 20 bases between the two germline ends. CDR3 amino acids: CASSPKVGSSVNEKLFF. CDR3 in DNA: TGTGCCAGCAGCCCAAAAGTAGGGAGTTCGGTTAATGAAAAACTGTTTTTT.

A few counts support this clone. The chain has TRBV10-3 and TRBJ1-6, with no clear D. Germline CDR1 reads ENHRY; CDR2 reads SYGVKD. The V gene lost 6 bases and the J gene lost 0 bases, with 3 bases spanning the gap. This CDR3 has 13 residues. The CDR3 protein is CAISSSYNSPLHF. DNA for the CDR3: TGTGCCATCAGCAGCTCCTATAATTCACCCCTCCACTTT.

This clone was counted at least ten times. The V and J genes are TRBV20-1 and TRBJ2-1; no firm D call. Trimming left V 4 bases short and J 9 bases short, with 19 bases between. CDR1 and CDR2 from the germline V gene are DFQATT and SNEGSKA (reference sequence). CDR3 length: 14 amino acids. CDR3 sequence: CSANGLGVYSEQFF. In DNA form, the CDR3 reads TGCAGTGCTAATGGCCTTGGGGTTTATAGTGAGCAGTTCTTC.

This clone qualifies as medium-sized (0.01 to 0.1%). The chain has TRBV25-1 and TRBJ2-7; D is uncertain. CDR1 MGHDK and CDR2 SYGVNS come from the germline V gene. V was pared by 6 bases and J by 0 bases, with 12 bases between. The CDR3 length is 14 residues. CDR3 nucleotide sequence: TGTGCCAGCAGCATAGGCCCTAGCTCCTACGAGCAGTACTTC. It specifies CASSIGPSSYEQYF.

This clone was seen ten or more times. Other DNA sequences in this sample translate to the same CDR3. CDR3 nucleotides: TGCGCCAGCAGCTTGGCTGCTAGCGGGACCCAAGAGACCCAGTACTTC. Encoded protein: CASSLAASGTQETQYF. The chain recombines TRBV5-1 with TRBJ2-5; 9 bases agree with TRBD2. The CDR3 has 16 amino acids. Germline CDR1 SGHRS, CDR2 YFSETQ. The junction had 4 bases not matched to a gene; V was cut back by 0 bases and J by 1 base.

The chain combines TRBV20-1 with TRBJ1-2, with TRBD1 identical over 10 bases. The CDR3 sequence is 16 residues long. Looked up from germline, CDR1 is DFQATT and CDR2 is SNEGSKA (reference sequence). V lost 4 bases, J lost 1 base, and 9 bases stayed unmatched. The CDR3 loop is CSAKRDRGSINYGYTF. CDR3 DNA: TGCAGTGCTAAACGGGACAGGGGAAGTATTAACTATGGCTACACCTTC.

In this sample, this clone turned up many times. V and J are TRBV3-1 and TRBJ2-3; TRBD2 matches at 8 bases. The CDR3 spans 17 residues. CDR1 and CDR2 from the germline V gene are LGHDT and YNNKEL (reference sequence). V lost 1 base and J lost 2; bases outside the gene matches: 8. CDR3 bases: TGTGCCAGCAGCCAAGCCCCTCTAGCGGGCCTCACAGATACGCAGTATTTT. Protein product: CASSQAPLAGLTDTQYF.

By share, this clone counts as medium-sized. This chain uses TRBV6-1 with TRBJ1-1, with unresolved D. V lost 2 bases, J lost 5 bases, and 12 bases lay in between. The CDR3 contains 14 residues. From germline, CDR1 is MNHNS and CDR2 SASEGT. The CDR3 spells CASSEREIGTEAFF. The CDR3 DNA reads TGTGCCAGCAGTGAAAGAGAGATTGGAACTGAAGCTTTCTTT.

By its share, this clone is medium-sized. V and J are TRBV12-3 or TRBV12-4 and TRBJ1-2; the D is unclear. V gave up 3 bases and J gave up 0 bases, with 8 bases separating them. This CDR3 contains 14 residues. CDR3 in DNA: TGTGCCAGCAGTTTGGCAGCAGCTAACTATGGCTACACCTTC. It is translated as CASSLAAANYGYTF.

This clone was found many times. The CDR3 protein is CASSLDGRYEQYF. Written as DNA, the CDR3 is TGTGCCAGCAGCTTAGATGGGCGCTACGAGCAGTACTTC. This rearrangement joins TRBV7-9 to TRBJ2-7; no firm D call. Per germline, CDR1 SEHNR and CDR2 FQNEAQ (reference sequence). The V and J ends lost 1 base and 3 bases respectively, with 7 bases between them. The CDR3 totals 13 residues. The complete variable domain, with remaining parts taken from reference TRBV7-9 and TRBJ2-7, reads DTGVSQNPRHKITKRGQNVTFRCDPISEHNRLYWYRQTLGQGPEFLTYFQNEAQLEKSRLLSDRFSAERPKGSFSTLEIQRTEQGDSAMYLCASSLDGRYEQYFGPGTRLTVT.

The chain uses TRBV7-2 and TRBJ1-1, with a possible D match to TRBD1 (5 bases). Trimming took 4 bases from V and 0 from J, leaving 9 bases between them. In germline, CDR1 is SGHTA, CDR2 FQGNSA. The CDR3 is made up of 14 amino acids. CDR3 nucleotides: TGTGCCAGCAGCTGGGGACCGCTGAACACTGAAGCTTTCTTT. It is translated as CASSWGPLNTEAFF.

Many counts were recorded for this clone. This could be a read error, since a much larger clone is one nucleotide away. The V call is TRBV2, the J call TRBJ2-7; 7 nucleotides line up with TRBD2. CDR3 length equals 14 residues. From germline, CDR1 is SNHLY and CDR2 FYNNEI. Trimming took 6 bases from V and 5 from J; bases not matched to a gene: 10. The CDR3 loop reads CASRTPLLANEQYF. The CDR3 DNA sequence: TGTGCCAGCAGGACACCCCTACTAGCGAACGAGCAGTACTTC.

By share, this clone ranks as medium-sized. The CDR3 DNA reads as TGTGCCAGCAGTGAAGTCGGGGTTTGGTACACTGAAGCTTTCTTT. It codes for CASSEVGVWYTEAFF. This sequence joins TRBV6-1 and TRBJ1-1; D is ambiguous. Trimming took off 1 base at V and 3 bases at J, with 12 bases between the two ends. Germline lookup yields CDR1 MNHNS and CDR2 SASEGT. CDR3 size: 15 residues.

This clone occurred many times. The chain recombines TRBV6-1 with TRBJ2-3, with unresolved D. CDR3 length: 13 residues. Per the germline V gene, CDR1 is MNHNS and CDR2 is SASEGT. V lost 3 bases to trimming and J lost 3 bases, with 7 bases between them. CDR3 nucleotide sequence: TGTGCCAGCAGTGACCTTCAGACAGATACGCAGTATTTT. Its protein is CASSDLQTDTQYF.

This clone was observed many times. The V call is TRBV18, the J call TRBJ2-6; 8 bases agree with TRBD1. Germline trimming cut 1 base from V and 0 bases from J; bases unmatched to any gene: 5. This CDR3 region has 18 residues. Germline V gene lookup returns CDR1 KGHSH and CDR2 LQKENI. The CDR3 loop reads CASSPLGTGFSGANVLTF. The CDR3, as DNA: TGTGCCAGCTCACCACTCGGGACAGGTTTCTCTGGGGCCAACGTCCTGACTTTC.

This clone was seen a handful of times. The genes are TRBV27 and TRBJ2-7; D gene unclear. V was cut by 5 bases and J by 2 bases, with 7 bases left in between. From germline, CDR1 is MNHEY and CDR2 SMNVEV (reference sequence). The CDR3 totals 12 residues. This CDR3 reads CASSNVAYEQYF. The DNA of the CDR3 is TGTGCCAGCAGTAACGTAGCCTACGAGCAGTACTTC.

Points on this clone: One end of the junction is discordant with germline, which a read error may explain. The rearrangement links TRBV10-3 to TRBJ2-7; D gene ambiguous. Germline CDR1 ENHRY, CDR2 SYGVKD. This CDR3 is 13 amino acids long. The CDR3 DNA is TGTGCCATCAGTGAGTCGGCAGGTAACGAGCAGCACTTC. The encoded protein is CAISESAGNEQHF.